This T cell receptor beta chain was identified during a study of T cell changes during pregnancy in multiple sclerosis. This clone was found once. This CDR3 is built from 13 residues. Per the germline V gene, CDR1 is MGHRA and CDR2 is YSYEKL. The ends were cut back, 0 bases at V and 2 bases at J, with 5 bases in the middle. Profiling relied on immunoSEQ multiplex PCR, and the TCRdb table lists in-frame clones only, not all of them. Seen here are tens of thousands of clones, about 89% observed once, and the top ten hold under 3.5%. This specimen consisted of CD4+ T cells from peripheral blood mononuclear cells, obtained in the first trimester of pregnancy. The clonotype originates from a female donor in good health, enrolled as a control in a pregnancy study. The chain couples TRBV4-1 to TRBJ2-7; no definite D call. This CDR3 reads CASSQDRTYEQYF. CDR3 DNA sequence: TGCGCCAGCAGCCAAGACAGAACCTACGAGCAGTACTTC.